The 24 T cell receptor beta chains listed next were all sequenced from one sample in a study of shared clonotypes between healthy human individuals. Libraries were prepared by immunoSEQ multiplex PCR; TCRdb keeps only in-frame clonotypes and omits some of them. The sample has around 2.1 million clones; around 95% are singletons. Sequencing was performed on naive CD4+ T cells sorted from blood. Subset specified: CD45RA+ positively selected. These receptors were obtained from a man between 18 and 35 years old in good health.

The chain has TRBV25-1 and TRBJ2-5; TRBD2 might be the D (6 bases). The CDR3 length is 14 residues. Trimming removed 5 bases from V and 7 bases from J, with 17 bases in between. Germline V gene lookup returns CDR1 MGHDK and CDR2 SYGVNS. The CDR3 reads CASSIGLPPPTQYF. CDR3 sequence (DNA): TGTGCCAGCAGTATCGGACTACCCCCGCCGACCCAGTACTTC.

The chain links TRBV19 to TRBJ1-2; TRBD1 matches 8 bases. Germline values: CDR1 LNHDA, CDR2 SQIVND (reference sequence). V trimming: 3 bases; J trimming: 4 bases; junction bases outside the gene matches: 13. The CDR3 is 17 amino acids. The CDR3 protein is CASSMSRGQGRLYGYTF. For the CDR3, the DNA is TGTGCCAGTAGTATGTCCAGGGGGCAAGGACGACTCTATGGCTACACCTTC.

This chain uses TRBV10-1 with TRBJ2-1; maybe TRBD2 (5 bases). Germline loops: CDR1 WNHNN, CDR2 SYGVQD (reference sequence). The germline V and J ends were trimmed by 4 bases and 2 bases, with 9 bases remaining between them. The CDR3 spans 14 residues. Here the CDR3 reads CASSAGNPYNEQFF. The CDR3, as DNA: TGCGCCAGCAGTGCCGGGAACCCCTACAATGAGCAGTTCTTC.

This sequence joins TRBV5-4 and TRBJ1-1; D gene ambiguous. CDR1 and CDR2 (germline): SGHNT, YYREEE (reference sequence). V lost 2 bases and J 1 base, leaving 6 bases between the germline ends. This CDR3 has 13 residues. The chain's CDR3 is CASSFPENTEAFF. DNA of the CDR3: TGTGCCAGCAGCTTCCCCGAGAACACTGAAGCTTTCTTT.

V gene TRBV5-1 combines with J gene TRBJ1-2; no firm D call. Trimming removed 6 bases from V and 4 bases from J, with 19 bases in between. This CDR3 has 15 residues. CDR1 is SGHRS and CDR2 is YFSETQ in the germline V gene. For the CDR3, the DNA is TGCGCCAGCAACTCCAATGTGGACCGGGGCTATGGCTACACCTTC. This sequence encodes CASNSNVDRGYGYTF.

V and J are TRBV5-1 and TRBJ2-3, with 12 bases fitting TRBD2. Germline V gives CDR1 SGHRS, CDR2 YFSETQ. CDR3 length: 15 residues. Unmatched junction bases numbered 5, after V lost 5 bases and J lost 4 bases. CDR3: CASRPTSGSPDTQYF. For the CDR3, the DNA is TGCGCCAGCAGGCCGACTAGCGGGAGTCCAGATACGCAGTATTTT.

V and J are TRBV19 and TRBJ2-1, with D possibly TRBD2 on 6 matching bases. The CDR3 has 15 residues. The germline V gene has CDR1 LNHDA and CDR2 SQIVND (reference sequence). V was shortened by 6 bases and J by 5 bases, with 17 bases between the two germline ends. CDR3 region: CASRKGLAFDNEQFF. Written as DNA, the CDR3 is TGTGCCAGTAGAAAGGGGCTAGCGTTTGACAATGAGCAGTTCTTC.

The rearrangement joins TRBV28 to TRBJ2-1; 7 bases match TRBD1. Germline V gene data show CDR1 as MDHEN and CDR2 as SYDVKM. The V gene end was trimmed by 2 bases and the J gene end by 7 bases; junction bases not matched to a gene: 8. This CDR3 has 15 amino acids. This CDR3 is CASSLGGQVWNEQFF. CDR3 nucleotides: TGTGCCAGCAGTTTAGGTGGACAGGTTTGGAATGAGCAGTTCTTC.

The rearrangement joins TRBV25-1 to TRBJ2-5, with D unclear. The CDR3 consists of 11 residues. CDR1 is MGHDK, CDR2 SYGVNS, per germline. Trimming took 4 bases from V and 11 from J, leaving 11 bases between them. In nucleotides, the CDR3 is TGTGCCAGCAGTGTAGCCGAGCAACAGTACTTC. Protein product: CASSVAEQQYF.

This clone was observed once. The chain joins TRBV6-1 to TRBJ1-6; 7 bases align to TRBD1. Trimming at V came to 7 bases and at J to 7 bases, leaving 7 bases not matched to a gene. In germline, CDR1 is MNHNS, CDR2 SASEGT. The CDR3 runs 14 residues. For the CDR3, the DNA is TGTGCCAGCACCGAAAGGGGGCCCAATTCACCCCTCCACTTT. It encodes CASTERGPNSPLHF.

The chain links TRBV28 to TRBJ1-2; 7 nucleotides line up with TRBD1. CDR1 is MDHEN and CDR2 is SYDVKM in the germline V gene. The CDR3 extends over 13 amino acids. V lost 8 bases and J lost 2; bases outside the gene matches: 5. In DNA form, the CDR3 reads TGTGCCAGCCTTCGGGACAGCAACTATGGCTACACCTTC. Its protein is CASLRDSNYGYTF.

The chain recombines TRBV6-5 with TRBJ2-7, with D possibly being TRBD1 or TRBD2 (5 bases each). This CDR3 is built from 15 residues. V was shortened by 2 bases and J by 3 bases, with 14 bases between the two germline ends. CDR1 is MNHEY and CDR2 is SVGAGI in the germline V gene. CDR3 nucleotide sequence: TGTGCCAGCAGTTACCAATGGGGGAGTGGCTACGAGCAGTACTTC. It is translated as CASSYQWGSGYEQYF.

Here the CDR3 DNA reads TGTGCCAGCAGTAGGACCAGCTCTGGAAACACCATATATTTT. It translates to CASSRTSSGNTIYF. This sequence joins TRBV2 and TRBJ1-3; D gene unclear. The germline gives CDR1 SNHLY, CDR2 FYNNEI. CDR3 size: 14 residues. V was shortened by 5 bases and J by 0 bases, with 8 bases between the two germline ends.

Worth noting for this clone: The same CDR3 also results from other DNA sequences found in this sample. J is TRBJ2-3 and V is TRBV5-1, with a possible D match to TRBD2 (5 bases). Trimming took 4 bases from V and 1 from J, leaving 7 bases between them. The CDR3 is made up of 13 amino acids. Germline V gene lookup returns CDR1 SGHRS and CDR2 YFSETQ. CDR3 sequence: CASSPEGTDTQYF. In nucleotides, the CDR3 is TGCGCCAGCAGCCCGGAGGGCACAGATACGCAGTATTTT.

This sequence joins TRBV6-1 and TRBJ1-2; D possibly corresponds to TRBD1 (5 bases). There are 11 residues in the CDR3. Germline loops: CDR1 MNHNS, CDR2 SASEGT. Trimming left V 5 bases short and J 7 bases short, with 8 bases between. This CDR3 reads CASSKGVGYTF. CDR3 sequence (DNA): TGTGCCAGCAGTAAAGGGGTTGGCTACACCTTC.

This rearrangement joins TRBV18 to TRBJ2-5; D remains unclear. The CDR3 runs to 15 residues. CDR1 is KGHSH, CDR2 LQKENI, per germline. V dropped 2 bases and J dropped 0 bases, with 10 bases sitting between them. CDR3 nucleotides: TGTGCCAGCTCACCAAGGGCAGGTGACCAAGAGACCCAGTACTTC. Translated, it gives CASSPRAGDQETQYF.

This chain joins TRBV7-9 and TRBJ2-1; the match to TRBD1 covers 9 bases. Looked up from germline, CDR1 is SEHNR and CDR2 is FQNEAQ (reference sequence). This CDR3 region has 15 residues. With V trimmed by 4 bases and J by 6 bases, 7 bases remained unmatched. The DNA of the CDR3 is TGTGCCAGCAGCTCGGAGATGGACAGGGGCAATGAGCAGTTCTTC. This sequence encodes CASSSEMDRGNEQFF.

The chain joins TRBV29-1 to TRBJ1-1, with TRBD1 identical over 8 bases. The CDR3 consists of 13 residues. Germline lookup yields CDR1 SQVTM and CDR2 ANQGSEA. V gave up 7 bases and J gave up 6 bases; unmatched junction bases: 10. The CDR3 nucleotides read TGCAGCGAACCAACAGGGGGAATATCTGAAGCTTTCTTT. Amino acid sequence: CSEPTGGISEAFF.

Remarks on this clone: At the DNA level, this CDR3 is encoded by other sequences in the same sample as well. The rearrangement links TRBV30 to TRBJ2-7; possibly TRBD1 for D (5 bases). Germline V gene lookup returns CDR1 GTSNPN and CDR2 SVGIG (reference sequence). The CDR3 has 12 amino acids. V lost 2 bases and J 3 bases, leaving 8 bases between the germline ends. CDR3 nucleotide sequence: TGTGCCTGGAGTCAAGACAGCTACGAGCAGTACTTC. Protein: CAWSQDSYEQYF.

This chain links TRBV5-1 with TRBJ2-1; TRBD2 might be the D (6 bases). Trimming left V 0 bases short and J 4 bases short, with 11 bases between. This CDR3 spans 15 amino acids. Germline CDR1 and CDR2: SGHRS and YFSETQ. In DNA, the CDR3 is TGCGCCAGCAGCTTGGACGCCGGGACTTACAATGAGCAGTTCTTC. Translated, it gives CASSLDAGTYNEQFF.

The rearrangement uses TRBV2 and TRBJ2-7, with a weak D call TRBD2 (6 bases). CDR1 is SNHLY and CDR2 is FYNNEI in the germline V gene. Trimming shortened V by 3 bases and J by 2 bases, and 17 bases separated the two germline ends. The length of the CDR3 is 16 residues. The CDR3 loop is CASSDPGVGSPYEQYF. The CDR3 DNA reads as TGTGCCAGCAGTGACCCGGGAGTTGGAAGCCCCTACGAGCAGTACTTC.

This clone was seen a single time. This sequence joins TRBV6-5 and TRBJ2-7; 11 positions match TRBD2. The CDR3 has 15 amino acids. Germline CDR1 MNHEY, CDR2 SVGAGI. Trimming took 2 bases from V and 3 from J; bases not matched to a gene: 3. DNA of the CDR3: TGTGCCAGCAGTTACATAGCGGGAGGGAACTACGAGCAGTACTTC. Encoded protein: CASSYIAGGNYEQYF.

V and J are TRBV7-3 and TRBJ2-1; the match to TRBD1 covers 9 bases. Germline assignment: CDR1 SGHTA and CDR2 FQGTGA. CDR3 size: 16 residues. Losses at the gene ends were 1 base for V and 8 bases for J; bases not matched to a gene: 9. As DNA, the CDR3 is TGTGCCAGCAGCTTAAAGTCCGGGACAGGGTACGATGAGCAGTTCTTC. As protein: CASSLKSGTGYDEQFF. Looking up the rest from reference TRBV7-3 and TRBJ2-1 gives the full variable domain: GAGVSQTPSNKVTEKGKYVELRCDPISGHTALYWYRQSLGQGPEFLIYFQGTGAADDSGLPNDRFFAVRPEGSVSTLKIQRTERGDSAVYLCASSLKSGTGYDEQFFGPGTRLTVL.

This chain's CDR3 is CASSPYPGGSGEQYF. DNA of the CDR3: TGTGCCAGCTCACCTTATCCAGGGGGCTCGGGAGAGCAGTACTTC. The chain links TRBV18 to TRBJ2-7, with 8 bases matching TRBD1. This CDR3 is built from 15 residues. The V gene end was trimmed by 3 bases and the J gene end by 7 bases; junction bases not matched to a gene: 11. Germline V gene sequence: CDR1 KGHSH, CDR2 LQKENI.